This is a list of T cell receptor beta chains from one sample in a study of blood T cell repertoires in COVID-19. TCRdb's copy holds only in-frame clones and misses some; the assay was immunoSEQ multiplex PCR. The sample lists 200,000 to 300,000 clones, around 84% occurring once. Sequenced: peripheral blood. The receptors were sampled from a man in his forties or fifties who had recovered from COVID-19. Each CDR3 is given with its conserved first and last residue. The D gene is left open where the match is weak. Rows may omit the clone size; those that give it use once, few, many or a size class.

D: NA; size: NA; V: TRBV19; J: TRBJ1-5; DNA: TGTGCCAGTAGGGGAGGATACAATCAGCCCCAGCATTTT; CDR3: CASRGGYNQPQHF
D: TRBD1; size: NA; V: TRBV6-2/TRBV6-3; J: TRBJ1-2; DNA: TGTGCCAGCAGTTACGCGGGACAGCACCCTCTTCTCTATGGCTACACCTTC; CDR3: CASSYAGQHPLLYGYTF
D: TRBD2; size: NA; V: TRBV15; J: TRBJ2-7; DNA: TGTGCCACCAGGGGGGGGCGGGGGGACTACGAGCAGTACTTC; CDR3: CATRGGRGDYEQYF
D: NA; size: NA; V: TRBV5-1; J: TRBJ2-1; DNA: TGCGCCAGCAGCTTGGCCGGTAGCGGCTTGGGGGATGAGCAGTTCTTC; CDR3: CASSLAGSGLGDEQFF
D: NA; size: NA; V: TRBV7-2; J: TRBJ2-3; DNA: TGTGCCAGCAGCTCCCTAGGGACTGGGGATACGCAGTATTTT; CDR3: CASSSLGTGDTQYF
D: NA; size: NA; V: TRBV23-1; J: TRBJ2-1; DNA: TGCGCCAGCAGTCAACGCTCCGATGGGCCGGGACAAGTCTACAATGAGCAGTTCTTC; CDR3: CASSQRSDGPGQVYNEQFF
D: NA; size: NA; V: TRBV7-9; J: TRBJ2-7; DNA: TGTGCCAGCAGCTTAGTTCAGGATGTCGAGCAGTACTTC; CDR3: CASSLVQDVEQYF
D: NA; size: NA; V: TRBV12-5; J: TRBJ2-7; DNA: TGTGCTAGTGGTTTGGTATCAGGGGCTCAGTACTTC; CDR3: CASGLVSGAQYF
D: NA; size: NA; V: TRBV18; J: TRBJ1-1; DNA: TGTGCCAGCTCACCACTGAGGGTCCGTCTGACTGAAGCTTTCTTT; CDR3: CASSPLRVRLTEAFF
D: TRBD1; size: NA; V: TRBV10-1; J: TRBJ2-2; DNA: TGCGCCAGCAGTGGACAGGGGTTGGCCGGGGAGCTGTTTTTT; CDR3: CASSGQGLAGELFF
D: NA; size: NA; V: TRBV4-3; J: TRBJ1-1; DNA: TGCGCCAGCAGCCGGGATTGGGGGGACACTGAAGCTTTCTTT; CDR3: CASSRDWGDTEAFF
D: NA; size: NA; V: TRBV11-3; J: TRBJ2-2; DNA: TGTGCCAGCAGCTTAGGCGGTGCGGAGAGCGGGGAGCTGTTTTTT; CDR3: CASSLGGAESGELFF
D: NA; size: NA; V: TRBV11-3; J: TRBJ1-1; DNA: TGTGCCAGCAGCTTTAGGGCGACGCAGGGGGAAGCTTTCTTT; CDR3: CASSFRATQGEAFF
D: NA; size: NA; V: TRBV12-2; J: TRBJ1-1; DNA: TGTGCAAGTCGCTTAGCGTGTGAGCCGAACACTGAAGCTTTCTTT; CDR3: CASRLACEPNTEAFF
D: TRBD1; size: NA; V: TRBV27; J: TRBJ2-7; DNA: TGTGCCAGCAGTTTTTTTGACAGGGTGCCCTACGAGCAGTACTTC; CDR3: CASSFFDRVPYEQYF
D: NA; size: NA; V: TRBV4-3; J: TRBJ2-4; DNA: TGCGCCAGCAGCCAAGGTCGGGGGTTTACGGACATTCAGTACTTC; CDR3: CASSQGRGFTDIQYF
D: NA; size: NA; V: TRBV6-5; J: TRBJ2-2; DNA: TGTGCCAGCAGCTCAAGACGGGCGAACACCGGGGAGCTGTTTTTT; CDR3: CASSSRRANTGELFF
D: NA; size: once; V: TRBV29-1; J: TRBJ1-1; DNA: TGCAGCGTTAGACGACAGCGAACGAACACTGAAGCTTTCTTT; CDR3: CSVRRQRTNTEAFF
D: TRBD2; size: NA; V: TRBV19; J: TRBJ2-1; DNA: TGTGCCAGTAAGCTAGCGGGAAGAAATGAGCAGTTCTTC; CDR3: CASKLAGRNEQFF
D: TRBD1; size: NA; V: TRBV28; J: TRBJ1-1; DNA: TGTGCCAGCAGGTGGGACAGGGGGGCCACTGAAGCTTTCTTT; CDR3: CASRWDRGATEAFF
D: TRBD1; size: once; V: TRBV6-2/TRBV6-3; J: TRBJ1-4; DNA: TGTGCCAGCAGTGGACAGGGTGCTCGATCTGCAACTAATGAAAAACTGTTTTTT; CDR3: CASSGQGARSATNEKLFF
D: NA; size: NA; V: TRBV10-3; J: TRBJ2-3; DNA: TGTGCCATCAGTGAGTCGAAGGGGGTAGATACGCAGTATTTT; CDR3: CAISESKGVDTQYF
D: TRBD1; size: NA; V: TRBV19; J: TRBJ1-6; DNA: TGTGCCAGTAGTACCGAACCGGGACAGTTTCGACCCCTCCACTTT; CDR3: CASSTEPGQFRPLHF
D: NA; size: NA; V: TRBV5-4; J: TRBJ1-2; DNA: TGTGCCAGCAGCTTGAAAGGGGGATATCTCTATGGCTACACCTTC; CDR3: CASSLKGGYLYGYTF
D: TRBD1; size: NA; V: TRBV5-5; J: TRBJ1-1; DNA: TGTGCCAGCAGCTTATTTTTGGGACAGGGCCCTGAAGCTTTCTTT; CDR3: CASSLFLGQGPEAFF
D: TRBD2; size: NA; V: TRBV2; J: TRBJ2-5; DNA: TGTGCCAGCAGTGTACTAGCGGGAGGGCTTGGGACCCAGTACTTC; CDR3: CASSVLAGGLGTQYF
D: NA; size: NA; V: TRBV6-5; J: TRBJ2-1; DNA: TGTGCCAGCTCCAAGCAGGCCACAGGTCAGGGTGAGCAGTTCTTC; CDR3: CASSKQATGQGEQFF
D: NA; size: once; V: TRBV7-2; J: TRBJ1-5; DNA: TGTGCCAGCAGCTTTTCCGGGATATATAGCAATCAGCCCCAGCATTTT; CDR3: CASSFSGIYSNQPQHF
D: TRBD1; size: NA; V: TRBV25-1; J: TRBJ2-1; DNA: TGTGCCAGCACCCTTCTGGGACAGGGGAGAAATGAGCAGTTCTTC; CDR3: CASTLLGQGRNEQFF
D: NA; size: NA; V: TRBV27; J: TRBJ2-7; DNA: TGTGCCAGCAGTTCGGCAGGAGGGGTCGTTGTCAACGAGCAGTACTTC; CDR3: CASSSAGGVVVNEQYF
D: NA; size: few; V: TRBV4-3; J: TRBJ1-5; DNA: TGCGCCAGCAGCCAAGACCTCGCAGGGGACGGGCAGCCCCAGCATTTT; CDR3: CASSQDLAGDGQPQHF